This paragraph reports one T cell receptor (beta chain). Its antigen is not known. The read ends 3 residues shy of where the CDR3 ends; the end is completed using the germline J gene. The entry originates in a study of Tregs in tolerant kidney transplant recipients. The study, taken as a whole, reports: Few patients were studied, so findings need validation in larger groups. Antigen-driven expansion was suggested because donor-specific Tregs expanded more than all Tregs in tolerant patients. This study did not directly address biological reproducibility.

The method was immunoSEQ multiplex PCR; TCRdb's version includes in-frame clones alone and lacks a portion of them. Its table records about 14,000 clones. Recipients received nonmyeloablative bone marrow transplants from related graft donors, with transient mixed chimerism. CD4+CD25+CD127- Tregs, CD4+CD25- non-Tregs, CD4 and CD8 cells were sorted. The CDR3 is 15 residues long. Germline values: CDR1 SGHNT, CDR2 YYREEE (reference sequence). Trimming removed 4 bases from V and 0 bases from J; junction bases left unmatched: 5. The source was CD8+ T cells from blood (PBMCs), collected 6 months after the transplant. The receptor was isolated from a human patient who received a combined kidney and bone marrow transplant. Part of the T cell pool may stem from the graft donor. This sequence joins TRBV5-4 and TRBJ2-3; 7 bases align to TRBD2. CDR3 DNA, as far as it was read: TGTGCCAGCAGCGTGTCGGGGGGTAGCACAGATACG. Translated, it gives CASSVSGGSTDT. The entire CDR3 reads CASSVSGGSTDTQYF.